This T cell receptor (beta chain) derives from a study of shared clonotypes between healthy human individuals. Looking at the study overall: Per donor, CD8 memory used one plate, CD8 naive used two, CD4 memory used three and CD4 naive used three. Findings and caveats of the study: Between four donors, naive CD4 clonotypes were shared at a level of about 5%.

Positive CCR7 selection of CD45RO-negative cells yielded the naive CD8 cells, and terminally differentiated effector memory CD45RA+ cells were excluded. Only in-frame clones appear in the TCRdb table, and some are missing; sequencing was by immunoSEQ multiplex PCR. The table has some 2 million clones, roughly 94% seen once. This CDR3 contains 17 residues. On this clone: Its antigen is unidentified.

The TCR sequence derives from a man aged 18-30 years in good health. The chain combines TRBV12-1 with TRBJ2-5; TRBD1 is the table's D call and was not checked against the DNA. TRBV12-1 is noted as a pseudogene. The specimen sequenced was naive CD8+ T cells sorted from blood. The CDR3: CASSPGTGRRFWETQYF. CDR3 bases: TGTGCCAGCAGCCCCGGGACAGGGCGCCGGTTCTGGGAGACCCAGTACTTC.